The 22 T cell receptor beta chains below all came from one sample that was sequenced in a study of T cell changes during pregnancy in multiple sclerosis. Assay: immunoSEQ multiplex PCR; the TCRdb copy retains only in-frame clones and omits some. This sample carries some 81,000 clones, more than 85% of them seen once, and the ten largest clones take 2.5% to 3%. Sequencing was performed on peripheral blood, taken after pregnancy. The receptors were sampled from a female donor in good health, enrolled as a control in a pregnancy study.

V is TRBV5-4 and J is TRBJ2-5; TRBD2 might be the D (6 bases). V gave up 1 base and J gave up 10 bases, with 23 bases separating them. Per germline, CDR1 SGHNT and CDR2 YYREEE (reference sequence). This CDR3 comprises 16 residues. CDR3 nucleotide sequence: TGTGCCAGCAGCTTGTCTGGCGGGATGGTGGCGCGGGACCAGTACTTC. This translates into CASSLSGGMVARDQYF.

The chain couples TRBV6-6 to TRBJ1-2; 7 positions agree with TRBD1. This CDR3 is built from 13 residues. Trimming took 4 bases from V and 7 from J; bases not matched to a gene: 6. Germline CDR1 and CDR2: MNHNY and SVGAGI (reference sequence). CDR3 sequence: CASSSRQGGGYTF. Here the CDR3 DNA reads TGTGCCAGCAGTTCTCGACAGGGAGGTGGCTACACCTTC.

The chain links TRBV11-2 to TRBJ2-7; D might be TRBD1 (6 bases). The CDR3 length is 17 residues. With 5 bases removed from V and 1 base from J, the gap between germline ends came to 21 bases. Germline V gene lookup returns CDR1 SGHAT and CDR2 FQNNGV. The DNA of the CDR3 is TGTGCCAGCAGCCCTTGGGGTCGTCAGGGGCTTTCCTACGAGCAGTACTTC. This sequence encodes CASSPWGRQGLSYEQYF.

V is TRBV15 and J is TRBJ2-2; D is perhaps TRBD1 (6 bases). Deletions cut 5 bases from V and 4 bases from J, with 14 bases between. The CDR3 length is 15 residues. Germline V gene lookup returns CDR1 LNHNV and CDR2 YYDKDF (reference sequence). This CDR3 is CATSARDILTGELFF. The CDR3 DNA reads TGTGCCACCAGCGCCCGGGACATTCTCACCGGGGAGCTGTTTTTT.

V and J are TRBV6-1 and TRBJ2-4; 7 nucleotides agree with TRBD1. V gave up 0 bases and J gave up 8 bases; unmatched junction bases: 10. Germline V CDR1 and CDR2: MNHNS, SASEGT. CDR3 length: 16 amino acids. CDR3 sequence (DNA): TGTGCCAGCAGTGAAGCGAACAGGGGATACCGACACATTCAGTACTTC. Encoded protein: CASSEANRGYRHIQYF.

The chain recombines TRBV2 with TRBJ1-2, with D uncertain. The CDR3 extends over 13 amino acids. Germline CDR1 SNHLY, CDR2 FYNNEI. Trimming shortened V by 2 bases and J by 2 bases, and 6 bases separated the two germline ends. The CDR3 sequence is CASSETGNYGYTF. CDR3 nucleotides: TGTGCCAGCAGTGAAACCGGGAACTATGGCTACACCTTC.

The chain combines TRBV11-1 with TRBJ1-4; 8 bases fit TRBD1. The V gene's germline CDR1 is SGHAT and CDR2 FQDESV (reference sequence). J was trimmed by 2 bases and V by 5 bases; bases with no gene match: 13. This CDR3 comprises 18 residues. CDR3 coding DNA: TGTGCCAGCAGCAAGAGACAGGGGAAGCACTGGACTAATGAAAAACTGTTTTTT. This codes for CASSKRQGKHWTNEKLFF.

The J gene is TRBJ2-7, the V gene TRBV5-4, with TRBD1 identical over 10 bases. The CDR3 is 14 amino acids. Germline V gene lookup returns CDR1 SGHNT and CDR2 YYREEE (reference sequence). V trimming: 4 bases; J trimming: 4 bases; junction bases outside the gene matches: 5. CDR3 amino acids: CASSPRDRGYEQYF. The CDR3 DNA reads as TGTGCCAGCAGCCCCCGGGACAGGGGATACGAGCAGTACTTC. The full variable domain, with the rest looked up from reference TRBV5-4 and TRBJ2-7, is ETGVTQSPTHLIKTRGQQVTLRCSSQSGHNTVSWYQQALGQGPQFIFQYYREEENGRGNFPPRFSGLQFPNYSSELNVNALELDDSALYLCASSPRDRGYEQYFGPGTRLTVT.

V is TRBV5-5 and J is TRBJ2-3, with TRBD2 matching over 10 bases. The ends lost 3 bases at V and 0 bases at J; junction bases unmatched: 13. CDR3 length: 19 residues. Germline loops: CDR1 SGHKS, CDR2 YYEKEE (reference sequence). CDR3 protein: CASSSAGGPSVSSTDTQYF. CDR3 nucleotides: TGTGCCAGCAGCTCAGCGGGAGGGCCATCAGTTTCCAGCACAGATACGCAGTATTTT.

The chain links TRBV21-1 to TRBJ2-3; the DNA was not compared with TRBD1, the D call given in the table. TRBV21-1 is designated a pseudogene. This CDR3 has 16 residues. DNA for the CDR3: TGTGCCAGCAGCAAAAACCGGGACAAAAGCACAGATACGCAGTATTTT. This sequence encodes CASSKNRDKSTDTQYF.

This clone was counted a single time. An end of the junction differs from the germline gene, which may be a read error. The chain employs TRBV7-7 and TRBJ2-2, with 7 bases aligning to TRBD1. From germline, CDR1 is SSHAT and CDR2 FNYEAQ (reference sequence). The CDR3 length is 14 residues. The DNA for the CDR3 is TGTGCTAGCAGCCGAAGGACAGGCCCCGGGGAGCTGTTTTTT. Translation gives CASSRRTGPGELFF.

Here the CDR3 reads CASTTQGSNQPQHF. The CDR3 DNA is TGTGCCAGCACCACGCAGGGGAGCAATCAGCCCCAGCATTTT. The rearrangement joins TRBV6-6 to TRBJ1-5; perhaps TRBD1 as D (6 bases). V was clipped by 7 bases and J by 1 base, with 11 bases between them. The CDR3 runs to 14 residues. CDR1 is MNHNY and CDR2 is SVGAGI in the germline V gene (reference sequence).

The CDR3 DNA reads TGTGCCTGGAGAAGGGACAAATCCTACGAGCAGTACTTC. This codes for CAWRRDKSYEQYF. The chain links TRBV30 to TRBJ2-7; perhaps TRBD1 as D (6 bases). The CDR3 has 13 residues. Germline values: CDR1 GTSNPN, CDR2 SVGIG (reference sequence). V gave up 3 bases and J gave up 1 base, with 10 bases separating them.

The chain carries TRBV5-1 and TRBJ2-7, with TRBD2 matching over 12 bases. Germline-derived CDR1 and CDR2 are SGHRS and YFSETQ. The CDR3 extends over 14 amino acids. With V trimmed by 5 bases and J by 2 bases, 2 bases remained unmatched. CDR3 coding DNA: TGCGCCAGCAGTAGGACTAGCGGGACCTACGAGCAGTACTTC. Translating it yields CASSRTSGTYEQYF. The full variable domain, completed using reference TRBV5-1 and TRBJ2-7, is KAGVTQTPRYLIKTRGQQVTLSCSPISGHRSVSWYQQTPGQGLQFLFEYFSETQRNKGNFPGRFSGRQFSNSRSEMNVSTLELGDSALYLCASSRTSGTYEQYFGPGTRLTVT.

This clone was observed once. V usage is TRBV11-3 and J usage is TRBJ2-7; 15 nucleotides match TRBD2. The germline V gene has CDR1 SGHNT and CDR2 YENEEA. Unmatched junction bases numbered 5, after V lost 5 bases and J lost 3 bases. CDR3 length: 16 amino acids. This chain's CDR3 is CASSPGTSGGSYEQYF. For the CDR3, the DNA is TGTGCCAGCAGCCCCGGGACTAGCGGGGGGAGCTACGAGCAGTACTTC.

The rearrangement links TRBV29-1 to TRBJ2-5; D might be TRBD2 (5 bases). Germline-derived CDR1 and CDR2 are SQVTM and ANQGSEA. Trimming removed 3 bases from V and 1 base from J, with 12 bases in between. This CDR3 region has 14 residues. In nucleotides, the CDR3 is TGCAGCGTTGAGGGTCGGGGTCGCCAAGAGACCCAGTACTTC. This gives the protein CSVEGRGRQETQYF.

The chain has TRBV19 and TRBJ2-7; 8 bases are shared with TRBD1. V lost 7 bases and J lost 2; bases outside the gene matches: 7. This CDR3 has 14 residues. Germline CDR1 and CDR2: LNHDA and SQIVND (reference sequence). CDR3 loop: CASTSGQGPYEQYF. DNA for the CDR3: TGTGCCAGTACCTCTGGACAGGGCCCCTACGAGCAGTACTTC. Full variable domain (rest looked up from reference TRBV19 and TRBJ2-7): DGGITQSPKYLFRKEGQNVTLSCEQNLNHDAMYWYRQDPGQGLRLIYYSQIVNDFQKGDIAEGYSVSREKKESFPLTVTSAQKNPTAFYLCASTSGQGPYEQYFGPGTRLTVT.

This chain connects TRBV14 to TRBJ2-1; 8 bases fit TRBD2. With 4 bases clipped from V and 3 bases from J, the junction kept 5 bases outside the gene matches. The CDR3 has 15 residues. Germline V gene lookup returns CDR1 SGHDN and CDR2 FVKESK. The CDR3 protein is CASSRAGARYNEQFF. The CDR3 DNA sequence: TGTGCCAGCAGCCGAGCGGGAGCTCGCTACAATGAGCAGTTCTTC.

This clone was detected once. This rearrangement joins TRBV19 to TRBJ2-5; 7 nucleotides match TRBD1. Germline CDR1 is LNHDA and CDR2 is SQIVND (reference sequence). There are 13 residues in the CDR3. Unmatched junction bases numbered 4, after V lost 4 bases and J lost 5 bases. CDR3 in DNA: TGTGCCAGTAGTACGGAAGGGGGCGAGACCCAGTACTTC. Its translation is CASSTEGGETQYF.

The chain joins TRBV6-1 to TRBJ2-7; 7 bases agree with TRBD2. The CDR3 is 14 residues long. Germline lookup yields CDR1 MNHNS and CDR2 SASEGT. V gave up 4 bases and J gave up 3 bases; unmatched junction bases: 6. As DNA, the CDR3 is TGTGCCAGCAGTGCGGGGGGTTCGGGCTACGAGCAGTACTTC. Its translation: CASSAGGSGYEQYF.

CDR3: CASSPYTEGQPQHF. The CDR3 DNA follows: TGTGCCAGCAGCCCGTATACCGAGGGTCAGCCCCAGCATTTT. J is TRBJ1-5 and V is TRBV9; no clear D gene. The CDR3 covers 14 residues. CDR1 is SGDLS, CDR2 YYNGEE, per germline. Trimming took off 4 bases at V and 6 bases at J, with 14 bases between the two ends.

The rearrangement joins TRBV7-2 to TRBJ2-7; possible D gene TRBD1, 6 bases. Trimming pared 6 bases from V and 7 bases from J, leaving 13 bases between. The CDR3 covers 12 residues. Germline assignment: CDR1 SGHTA and CDR2 FQGNSA. CDR3 DNA: TGTGCCAGCAGTCAGAGGGGGAGAGAGCAGTACTTC. It is translated as CASSQRGREQYF.